These T cell receptor beta chains were read from a single sample in a study of regulatory T cells in long-lasting Graves disease. One entry per CDR3 protein results from TCRdb running MiXCR on the multiplex PCR reads. The sample comprises 360,000 or so distinct CDR3 sequences, around 11% of which are singletons, and about 19% rests with the top ten. The same specimen was also included in a second study, on T cells in Graves' hyperthyroidism and ophthalmopathy.

The source material was peripheral blood mononuclear cells (PBMCs), sampled at new diagnosis, from a patient treated with antithyroid drugs. These receptors were obtained from a woman aged 18-29 years with Graves disease. The conserved cysteine and the conserved F or W are not part of the CDR3 here. The order of the fields is J gene, V gene, clone size, CDR3 protein. Some rows mark clone size as missing; the rest say once, few, many or name a class of expanded clone.

TRBJ1-5 | TRBV12-3/TRBV12-4 | many | ASTLGGFGNQPQH
TRBJ1-2 | TRBV2 | many | AKETGVTSNYGYT
TRBJ2-7 | TRBV20-1 | many | SAPPHDRYEQY
TRBJ2-1 | TRBV14 | NA | ASSQVGNWDEQF
TRBJ2-2 | TRBV12-3/TRBV12-4 | many | ASSSRQGASGELF
TRBJ1-1 | TRBV19 | few | ASSMYVGYTEAF
TRBJ1-1 | TRBV9 | many | ASSAEGDRDLRGTEAF
TRBJ2-1 | TRBV7-3 | many | ASSFNEYNEQF
TRBJ2-3 | TRBV12-3/TRBV12-4 | many | ASSFGTSGSAPPDTQY
TRBJ2-2 | TRBV6-1 | many | ASSNPGLAKNTGELF
TRBJ1-4 | TRBV7-2 | many | ASSLSREKLF
TRBJ2-1 | TRBV7-2 | NA | ASSGPWANEQF
TRBJ2-3 | TRBV7-6 | many | ASSLDREDTQY
TRBJ2-2 | TRBV7-9 | NA | ASIPGGTTGELF
TRBJ2-1 | TRBV5-4 | many | ASSLRFNEQF
TRBJ2-3 | TRBV18 | many | ASSRQASGTDTQY
TRBJ2-1 | TRBV7-2 | many | ASSHDYNEQF
TRBJ1-5 | TRBV18 | many | ASSPGSNQPQH
TRBJ1-2 | TRBV2 | many | ASRTTGGGRGYT
TRBJ1-4 | TRBV7-8 | many | ASSARTSRGEKLF
TRBJ2-1 | TRBV2 | many | ASSEELASVGNEQF
TRBJ2-5 | TRBV7-2 | many | ASSSDIQETQY
TRBJ2-1 | TRBV4-3 | few | ASSQDQALAGDYNEQF
TRBJ2-1 | TRBV11-3 | few | ASSPGGRGGNNEQF
TRBJ1-2 | TRBV11-2 | few | ASSWDRDYGYT
TRBJ2-5 | TRBV7-2 | few | ASSLDPAGGPGETQY
TRBJ2-2 | TRBV29-1 | many | SVEVGNTGELF
TRBJ2-7 | TRBV4-3 | few | ASSQDRVLRYEQY
TRBJ2-7 | TRBV29-1 | many | SVAHRSSYEQY
TRBJ1-5 | TRBV12-3/TRBV12-4 | many | ASSLSGVSNQPQH